The present T cell receptor beta chain was sequenced within a study of CD8+CD57+ T cells in acquired aplastic anemia. Whole-study context: Recorded DNA amounts for sorted CD4+ and CD8+ cells had an average of around 3 ug.

Genomic DNA, the template, was used for profiling of the TCR beta VDJ and CDR3. TCRdb itself ran the reads through MiXCR, one entry per CDR3 protein. In the table there are around 42,000 distinct CDR3 sequences, 63% of which are singletons. Patients sequenced had flow cytometry evidence of CD8+CD57+ cell expansion. Germline V CDR1 and CDR2: SGDLS, YYNGEE. CDR3 length equals 15 residues. V lost 3 bases and J 0 bases, leaving 10 bases between the germline ends. This clonotype was obtained from a human donor with aplastic anemia. Sequenced material: sorted CD4+, CD8+, or CD8+CD57+ T cells (not recorded which) from PBMCs. The chain carries TRBV9 and TRBJ1-3; D possibly corresponds to TRBD1 (5 bases). The CDR3 region has the DNA TGTGCCAGCAGCGAGAGGGGAAGCTCTGGAAACACCATATATTTT. Its translation is CASSERGSSGNTIYF.